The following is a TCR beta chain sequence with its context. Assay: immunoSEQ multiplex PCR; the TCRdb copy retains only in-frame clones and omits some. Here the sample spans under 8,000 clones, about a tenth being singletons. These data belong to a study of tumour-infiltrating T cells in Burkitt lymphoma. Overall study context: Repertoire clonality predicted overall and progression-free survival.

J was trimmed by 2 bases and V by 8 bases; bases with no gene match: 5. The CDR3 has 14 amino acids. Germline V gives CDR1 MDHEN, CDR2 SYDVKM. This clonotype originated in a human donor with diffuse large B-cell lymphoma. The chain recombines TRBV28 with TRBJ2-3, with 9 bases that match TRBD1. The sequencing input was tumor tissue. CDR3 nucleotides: TGTGCCAGCTCGCGGGACAGGGCCACAGATACGCAGTATTTT. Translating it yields CASSRDRATDTQYF.